The 20 T cell receptor beta chains below come from one sample, sequenced in a study of blood T cell repertoires in COVID-19. The protocol was immunoSEQ multiplex PCR, while the TCRdb copy is restricted to in-frame clones and leaves out a portion. The sample holds 80,000 to 100,000 clones, 70% to 85% seen once. Sequencing used peripheral blood. These receptors came from a man in his sixties or seventies with active or convalescent COVID-19.

The J gene is TRBJ2-1, the V gene TRBV5-1, with D tentatively TRBD2 (6 bases). CDR3 size: 15 residues. CDR1 and CDR2 from the germline V gene are SGHRS and YFSETQ. Trimming stripped 7 bases from V and 0 bases from J, with 14 bases between. As DNA, the CDR3 is TGCGCCAGCGGATCTAGCGCGAGCTCCTACAATGAGCAGTTCTTC. Protein product: CASGSSASSYNEQFF. Full variable domain (missing parts from reference TRBV5-1 and TRBJ2-1): KAGVTQTPRYLIKTRGQQVTLSCSPISGHRSVSWYQQTPGQGLQFLFEYFSETQRNKGNFPGRFSGRQFSNSRSEMNVSTLELGDSALYLCASGSSASSYNEQFFGPGTRLTVL.

This clone was picked up one time. This chain connects TRBV2 to TRBJ2-1; 10 bases fit TRBD2. The V gene end was trimmed by 7 bases and the J gene end by 6 bases; junction bases not matched to a gene: 6. Germline CDR1 is SNHLY and CDR2 is FYNNEI. The CDR3 consists of 14 residues. In nucleotides, the CDR3 is TGTGCCAGCAAGGGGACTAGCGTAGCCAATGAGCAGTTCTTC. Translation gives CASKGTSVANEQFF.

This rearrangement joins TRBV2 to TRBJ1-3; no clear D. The germline gives CDR1 SNHLY, CDR2 FYNNEI. The V and J ends lost 6 bases and 0 bases respectively, with 12 bases between them. CDR3 length: 15 residues. CDR3 in amino acids: CASRAGSTSGNTIYF. The CDR3 nucleotides are TGTGCCAGCAGGGCCGGGTCTACCTCTGGAAACACCATATATTTT.

The CDR3 nucleotides are TGTGCCTCGGTGAGGGGGTTGAACACTGAAGCTTTCTTT. Translated, it gives CASVRGLNTEAFF. The chain links TRBV30 to TRBJ1-1; possible D gene TRBD1, 6 bases. Germline V gene lookup returns CDR1 GTSNPN and CDR2 SVGIG (reference sequence). Trimming took off 7 bases at V and 0 bases at J, with 12 bases between the two ends. The CDR3 is 13 residues long. Filled out from reference TRBV30 and TRBJ1-1, the complete variable domain reads SQTIHQWPATLVQPVGSPLSLECTVEGTSNPNLYWYRQAAGRGLQLLFYSVGIGQISSEVPQNLSASRPQDRQFILSSKKLLLSDSGFYLCASVRGLNTEAFFGQGTRLTVV.

The chain couples TRBV30 to TRBJ1-5; D gene uncertain. V lost 4 bases and J 3 bases, leaving 13 bases between the germline ends. CDR1 is GTSNPN, CDR2 SVGIG, per germline (reference sequence). The CDR3 loop spans 14 amino acids. CDR3 nucleotides: TGTGCCTGGACCCTTGGGCCGATCAATCAGCCCCAGCATTTT. It specifies CAWTLGPINQPQHF.

The V gene is TRBV5-1, the J gene TRBJ2-7; the D gene is possibly TRBD1 (6 bases). V lost 2 bases and J 5 bases, leaving 11 bases between the germline ends. CDR1 and CDR2 from the germline V gene are SGHRS and YFSETQ. The CDR3 has 13 residues. The CDR3 reads CASSLNRDHEQYF. Here the CDR3 DNA reads TGCGCCAGCAGCTTAAACAGGGATCACGAGCAGTACTTC.

V and J are TRBV7-2 and TRBJ2-2; D possibly corresponds to TRBD2 (5 bases). This CDR3 has 14 residues. In germline, CDR1 is SGHTA, CDR2 FQGNSA. Trimming cost V 6 bases and J 1 base, with 9 bases left between them. The CDR3 DNA reads as TGTGCCAGCAGTCTGAGCGGGAACACCGGGGAGCTGTTTTTT. It is translated as CASSLSGNTGELFF.

This rearrangement joins TRBV18 to TRBJ1-2, with D perhaps TRBD1 (5 bases). Between the trimmed V and J ends, which lost 3 bases and 0 bases, there was a span of 11 bases. Germline-derived CDR1 and CDR2 are KGHSH and LQKENI. The CDR3 has 15 residues. The CDR3 DNA follows: TGTGCCAGCTCACCTTCGACAGAGACTAACTATGGCTACACCTTC. This encodes CASSPSTETNYGYTF.

This chain uses TRBV7-9 with TRBJ1-1; 10 bases agree with TRBD1. Germline CDR1 and CDR2: SEHNR and FQNEAQ (reference sequence). CDR3 length: 15 residues. Trimming took 5 bases from V and 5 from J; bases not matched to a gene: 8. CDR3 DNA sequence: TGTGCCAGCAGCAGGGACAGGGGATCCGGTACTGAAGCTTTCTTT. Translating gives CASSRDRGSGTEAFF.

The chain combines TRBV12-3 or TRBV12-4 with TRBJ1-1; TRBD1 matches at 7 bases. The CDR3 spans 13 residues. V shed 5 bases, J shed 1 base, and the junction held 1 base outside the gene matches. CDR3 residues: CASSQGGNTEAFF. In DNA, the CDR3 is TGTGCCAGCAGTCAGGGGGGGAACACTGAAGCTTTCTTT.

The rearrangement links TRBV6-5 to TRBJ1-1, with 7 bases lining up with TRBD1. The CDR3 consists of 12 residues. V lost 7 bases, J lost 6 bases, and 5 bases stayed unmatched. Germline-derived CDR1 and CDR2 are MNHEY and SVGAGI. The CDR3 region has the DNA TGTGCCAGCATCGCCCAGGGGGCTGAAGCTTTCTTT. This gives the protein CASIAQGAEAFF.

The rearrangement uses TRBV5-1 and TRBJ2-7; 7 nucleotides line up with TRBD1. Germline lookup yields CDR1 SGHRS and CDR2 YFSETQ. The V gene end was trimmed by 2 bases and the J gene end by 4 bases; junction bases not matched to a gene: 3. This CDR3 is built from 13 residues. The CDR3 sequence: CASSFIQGYEQYF. The CDR3 nucleotides read TGCGCCAGCAGCTTTATACAGGGGTACGAGCAGTACTTC.

The V and J genes are TRBV18 and TRBJ1-3, with a weak D call TRBD1 (6 bases). The CDR3 loop spans 14 amino acids. Germline V gene data show CDR1 as KGHSH and CDR2 as LQKENI. V lost 8 bases and J lost 0, with 11 bases in between. The CDR3 sequence: CASGRQVSGNTIYF. CDR3 bases: TGTGCCAGCGGGCGACAGGTCTCTGGAAACACCATATATTTT. The full variable domain, completed using reference TRBV18 and TRBJ1-3, is NAGVMQNPRHLVRRRGQEARLRCSPMKGHSHVYWYRQLPEEGLKFMVYLQKENIIDESGMPKERFSAEFPKEGPSILRIQQVVRGDSAAYFCASGRQVSGNTIYFGEGSWLTVV.

This clone came up a few times. The chain's CDR3 is CAGSRDRFEQYF. Here the CDR3 DNA reads TGTGCCGGGTCCCGGGACAGGTTCGAGCAGTACTTC. V is TRBV7-8 and J is TRBJ2-7; TRBD1 agrees at 8 bases. V dropped 11 bases and J dropped 6; count of bases not matched to a gene: 9. The CDR3 runs 12 residues. The germline V gene has CDR1 SGHVS and CDR2 FQNEAQ.

The chain joins TRBV5-1 to TRBJ1-2; D is perhaps TRBD1 (6 bases). The V end lost 0 bases, the J end lost 2 bases, and 8 bases lay between the germline ends. The germline CDR1 and CDR2 sequences are SGHRS and YFSETQ. The length of the CDR3 is 14 residues. The CDR3 loop reads CASSLGTENYGYTF. The CDR3 coding sequence is TGCGCCAGCAGCTTGGGGACAGAGAACTATGGCTACACCTTC.

The CDR3 is CASSLAGSIPGANVLTF. CDR3 DNA sequence: TGCGCCAGCAGCTTGGCAGGAAGCATACCTGGGGCCAACGTCCTGACTTTC. The rearrangement joins TRBV5-1 to TRBJ2-6; D is undetermined. The V gene's germline CDR1 is SGHRS and CDR2 YFSETQ. The CDR3 is 17 amino acids. Between the trimmed V and J ends, which lost 0 bases and 2 bases, there was a span of 12 bases.

J is TRBJ1-6 and V is TRBV14, with TRBD1 as a possible D gene (6 bases). V was trimmed by 0 bases and J by 8 bases, leaving 11 bases between them. This CDR3 spans 15 amino acids. Germline V gene sequence: CDR1 SGHDN, CDR2 FVKESK. CDR3 nucleotide sequence: TGTGCCAGCAGCCAAGAACCGGGGGGCTATTCACCCCTCCACTTT. Translated: CASSQEPGGYSPLHF.

The V call is TRBV11-2, the J call TRBJ1-1; TRBD1 agrees at 8 bases. V was pared by 1 base and J by 4 bases, with 14 bases of the junction left unmatched. The CDR3 is 18 amino acids. The germline V gene encodes CDR1 SGHAT and CDR2 FQNNGV. The CDR3 loop is CASSLVGPGTGRSTEAFF. The CDR3 nucleotides read TGTGCCAGCAGCTTAGTAGGACCCGGGACAGGCCGATCCACTGAAGCTTTCTTT.

This chain links TRBV19 with TRBJ2-6, with a tentative D call TRBD1 (6 bases). The CDR3 sequence is 18 residues long. CDR1 and CDR2 from the germline V gene are LNHDA and SQIVND (reference sequence). Trimming took 5 bases from V and 1 from J, leaving 18 bases between them. The CDR3 region is CASSALDRPFSGANVLTF. The CDR3 DNA follows: TGTGCCAGTAGTGCCTTGGACAGACCCTTTTCTGGGGCCAACGTCCTGACTTTC.

V and J are TRBV19 and TRBJ2-2, with 8 bases that match TRBD1. V trimming: 4 bases; J trimming: 7 bases; junction bases outside the gene matches: 11. The CDR3 loop spans 16 amino acids. Germline CDR1 reads LNHDA; CDR2 reads SQIVND (reference sequence). CDR3 DNA sequence: TGTGCCAGTAGTACCGGTGGGACAGGATCCCGCGGGGAGCTGTTTTTT. It yields the protein CASSTGGTGSRGELFF.